Shown below are 9 T cell receptor beta chains from a single sample sequenced in a study of cytomegalovirus exposure and HLA in healthy donors. Vbeta (60) and Jbeta (13) primers were used in the PCR. The protocol was immunoSEQ multiplex PCR, while the TCRdb copy is restricted to in-frame clones and leaves out a portion. Of some 130,000 clones listed, 80% are singletons. The sequenced sample was PBMCs. The receptors derive from a man younger than 40 in good health and CMV-seronegative.

The gene calls are TRBV19 and TRBJ2-7, with 9 bases identical to TRBD1. Germline loops: CDR1 LNHDA, CDR2 SQIVND (reference sequence). The CDR3 has 14 amino acids. J gave up 5 bases and V 5 bases, and 7 bases lay outside the gene matches. The CDR3 protein is CASSDGQGLNEQYF. CDR3 DNA sequence: TGTGCCAGTAGTGACGGACAGGGGTTGAACGAGCAGTACTTC. Full variable domain (remainder filled in from reference TRBV19 and TRBJ2-7): DGGITQSPKYLFRKEGQNVTLSCEQNLNHDAMYWYRQDPGQGLRLIYYSQIVNDFQKGDIAEGYSVSREKKESFPLTVTSAQKNPTAFYLCASSDGQGLNEQYFGPGTRLTVT.

V gene TRBV7-9 combines with J gene TRBJ2-5; 8 bases line up with TRBD1. The CDR3 covers 14 residues. CDR1 is SEHNR, CDR2 FQNEAQ, per germline (reference sequence). The junction had 6 bases not matched to a gene; V was cut back by 5 bases and J by 4 bases. CDR3 DNA: TGTGCCAGCAGCGCCCGCAGGGGGCTAGAGACCCAGTACTTC. It is translated as CASSARRGLETQYF. The full variable domain, rest sourced from reference TRBV7-9 and TRBJ2-5, is DTGVSQNPRHKITKRGQNVTFRCDPISEHNRLYWYRQTLGQGPEFLTYFQNEAQLEKSRLLSDRFSAERPKGSFSTLEIQRTEQGDSAMYLCASSARRGLETQYFGPGTRLLVL.

The rearrangement joins TRBV9 to TRBJ2-1; 9 bases align to TRBD1. CDR3 length equals 15 residues. V was pared by 3 bases and J by 8 bases, with 9 bases of the junction left unmatched. The germline V gene encodes CDR1 SGDLS and CDR2 YYNGEE. Here the CDR3 reads CASSERTGVGDEQFF. DNA of the CDR3: TGTGCCAGCAGCGAGCGGACAGGGGTGGGCGATGAGCAGTTCTTC.

This clone was seen a handful of times. This sequence joins TRBV4-2 and TRBJ2-7; 7 bases fit TRBD2. Germline V CDR1 and CDR2: LGHNA, YNFKEQ. The ends lost 0 bases at V and 4 bases at J; junction bases unmatched: 9. The CDR3 is made up of 16 amino acids. CDR3 amino acids: CASSQDLRGRVYEQYF. The CDR3 nucleotides are TGTGCCAGCAGCCAAGATCTTCGCGGGAGAGTGTACGAGCAGTACTTC.

About this clone: This specimen includes other DNA sequences encoding the same CDR3. The chain is built from TRBV27 and TRBJ2-7; 11 bases map to TRBD2. V dropped 5 bases and J dropped 2; count of bases not matched to a gene: 5. The length of the CDR3 is 15 residues. Germline V gene data show CDR1 as MNHEY and CDR2 as SMNVEV (reference sequence). The CDR3 bases are TGTGCCAGCAGTCCCGGGACTAGCGGAACCTACGAGCAGTACTTC. It yields the protein CASSPGTSGTYEQYF.

V usage is TRBV7-8 and J usage is TRBJ1-1, with 10 bases fitting TRBD1. Germline V gene lookup returns CDR1 SGHVS and CDR2 FQNEAQ. Trimming removed 5 bases from V and 5 bases from J; junction bases left unmatched: 8. The CDR3 length is 15 residues. This CDR3 is CASSSRDRGLTEAFF. CDR3 DNA: TGTGCCAGCAGCAGTAGAGACAGGGGGCTGACTGAAGCTTTCTTT. Looking up the rest from reference TRBV7-8 and TRBJ1-1 gives the full variable domain: GAGVSQSPRYKVAKRGQDVALRCDPISGHVSLFWYQQALGQGPEFLTYFQNEAQLDKSGLPSDRFFAERPEGSVSTLKIQRTQQEDSAVYLCASSSRDRGLTEAFFGQGTRLTVV.

The chain is built from TRBV5-1 and TRBJ2-5; 8 positions match TRBD2. This CDR3 comprises 14 residues. CDR1 SGHRS and CDR2 YFSETQ come from the germline V gene. The V gene end was trimmed by 5 bases and the J gene end by 5 bases; junction bases not matched to a gene: 8. CDR3 coding DNA: TGCGCCAGCAGGAAAGCGGGAGAGTTGGAGACCCAGTACTTC. Translated: CASRKAGELETQYF.

The chain uses TRBV7-2 and TRBJ2-5; maybe TRBD2 (5 bases). Germline V CDR1 and CDR2: SGHTA, FQGNSA. The V end lost 1 base, the J end lost 7 bases, and 16 bases lay between the germline ends. The CDR3 has 15 amino acids. CDR3 sequence (DNA): TGTGCCAGCAGCTTAGGCCCCCGGGAAGGCGGGACCCAGTACTTC. Translated, it gives CASSLGPREGGTQYF.

The DNA for the CDR3 is TGTGCCAGCAGCTTCCCACTGCGGGGGACTAGCGGTTACAATGAGCAGTTCTTC. Protein sequence: CASSFPLRGTSGYNEQFF. This rearrangement joins TRBV7-6 to TRBJ2-1; the match to TRBD2 covers 11 bases. The germline gives CDR1 SGHVS, CDR2 FNYEAQ. Unmatched junction bases numbered 11, after V lost 3 bases and J lost 4 bases. This CDR3 is 18 amino acids long.